The present T cell receptor beta chain was sequenced within a study of blood T cell repertoires in COVID-19 (dated by TCRdb to 2019 to 2021). With respect to the entire study: Collaborator samples came from the United States, Italy and Spain and covered acute and convalescent phases of COVID-19. The samples were drawn from the first 160 participants of the ongoing ImmuneRACE study and from some 1,300 subjects provided by 6 global collaborators. Nearly every sample came with metadata listing a de-identified subject ID, COVID-19 status, age in years and sex. Where available, HLA class I and class II types were obtained from metadata supplied by the sample provider rather than from assay-based typing. A freely available public database, intended as a resource for researchers studying the immune response to SARS-CoV-2, is where the repertoires were released. The material from the prospective study consisted of cDNA or gDNA derived from T cells, B-cell-depleted T cells, or PBMCs. The dataset comprised deeply sampled blood TCRbeta repertoires from subjects exposed to, actively infected with, or recovered from COVID-19.

Whole blood was collected in K2EDTA tubes by collaborating institutions according to the institutions' own protocols. Collaborator samples were shipped for TCRbeta analysis as frozen whole blood, isolated PBMCs, or DNA extracted from either sample type. TCRbeta CDR3 regions were amplified from genomic DNA by means of the immunoSEQ Assay, a bias-controlled multiplex PCR. In the authors' own workflow: The number of nucleated cells in each sample was estimated by amplification of reference gene primers within the assay. To quantify the absolute abundance of each unique TCRbeta CDR3 rearrangement, sequence reads were collapsed and filtered. For each sample, productive Simpson clonality was calculated by taking the square root of Simpson's diversity index across productive rearrangements. TCRdb stores this immuneACCESS table with in-frame sequences only. Part of the clones is absent; in the studies checked, under half of the shortfall reflects unresolved V genes, and no reason is known for the rest. The V and J calls and clone size are taken from that table; D and trimming were inferred from the DNA. The table for this sample lists approximately 240,000 clones; approximately 84% of them were counted only once. Around 4% of the sample is held by the ten biggest clonotypes.

In regard to this clone: The specificity of this receptor is unknown. There are no base qualities to consult, and no much larger clone falls within one base.

Sequences SGHNT (CDR1) and YENEEA (CDR2) are obtained from the germline V gene. Here V drops 1 base and J drops 9 bases, and the junction holds 4 bases not matched to any gene. The CDR3 numbers 15 residues from cysteine through phenylalanine. Just the 45-base CDR3 DNA is kept, in frame starting at base 1. Findings and caveats that apply to the study as a whole: How much clinical and demographic metadata was included differed by source and by participant, and the metadata was provided uncurated.

Input material: peripheral blood. The receptor's source is a man aged 45-65 years with acute or convalescent COVID-19. The chain employs TRBV11-3 and TRBJ2-1, and 12 junction bases match TRBD2. The CDR3 has the sequence CASSLGLAGGREQFF. Read as DNA, the sequence is TGTGCCAGCAGCTTAGGGCTAGCGGGGGGGCGTGAGCAGTTCTTC.